One sample yielded the 22 T cell receptor beta chains listed below, sequenced in a study of blood T cell repertoires in COVID-19. Only in-frame clones appear in the TCRdb table, and some are missing; sequencing was by immunoSEQ multiplex PCR. Of some 64,000 clones detected, approximately 75% appear once; the ten largest clones hold around 5.9%. The sample consisted of peripheral blood. The receptors stem from a woman aged 60-75 years with acute or convalescent COVID-19.

The chain joins TRBV5-1 to TRBJ2-1, with 8 positions matching TRBD1. The V gene's germline CDR1 is SGHRS and CDR2 YFSETQ. The V and J ends lost 6 bases and 2 bases, in that order; junction bases with no gene match: 13. The CDR3 is made up of 17 amino acids. This CDR3 reads CASNPGTGSGTYNEQFF. The DNA of the CDR3 is TGCGCCAGCAACCCCGGGACAGGCTCCGGCACCTACAATGAGCAGTTCTTC.

There are a few counts of this clone. V is TRBV11-3 and J is TRBJ2-3; tentatively, D is TRBD1 (6 bases). The CDR3 length is 15 residues. V lost 4 bases and J 0 bases, leaving 11 bases between the germline ends. Germline lookup yields CDR1 SGHNT and CDR2 YENEEA. CDR3 residues: CASSYGTSSTDTQYF. The CDR3 DNA reads as TGTGCCAGCAGCTACGGGACATCTAGCACAGATACGCAGTATTTT.

This chain links TRBV30 with TRBJ2-3, with D possibly matching TRBD1 (7 bases). Germline V gene lookup returns CDR1 GTSNPN and CDR2 SVGIG (reference sequence). This CDR3 comprises 14 residues. V was clipped by 0 bases and J by 7 bases, with 14 bases between them. The CDR3 DNA sequence: TGTGCCTGGAGTGTACCAGGGGGGAGGAATACGCAGTATTTT. Amino acid sequence: CAWSVPGGRNTQYF. The full variable domain, completed using reference TRBV30 and TRBJ2-3, is SQTIHQWPATLVQPVGSPLSLECTVEGTSNPNLYWYRQAAGRGLQLLFYSVGIGQISSEVPQNLSASRPQDRQFILSSKKLLLSDSGFYLCAWSVPGGRNTQYFGPGTRLTVL.

This clone occurred a few times. V and J are TRBV3-1 (or the pseudogene TRBV3-2) and TRBJ2-2, with TRBD1 matching over 7 bases. The junction had 6 bases not matched to a gene; V was cut back by 3 bases and J by 2 bases. Germline V CDR1 and CDR2: LGHDT, YNNKEL (reference sequence). There are 16 residues in the CDR3. CDR3 sequence: CASSHLDRLNTGELFF. The DNA for the CDR3 is TGTGCCAGCAGCCACTTGGACAGGCTTAACACCGGGGAGCTGTTTTTT.

V usage is TRBV10-3 and J usage is TRBJ1-5, with D possibly TRBD1 on 6 matching bases. The CDR3 is made up of 14 amino acids. The germline V gene has CDR1 ENHRY and CDR2 SYGVKD. V was clipped by 0 bases and J by 7 bases, with 10 bases between them. The CDR3 coding sequence is TGTGCCATCAGTGAGTCGGGGACAAAGCAGCCCCAGCATTTT. Translated, it gives CAISESGTKQPQHF.

This clone was seen just once. The chain joins TRBV7-2 to TRBJ2-3; D perhaps matches TRBD2 (5 bases). The CDR3 is 15 amino acids. Trimming stripped 3 bases from V and 2 bases from J, with 12 bases between. CDR1 is SGHTA and CDR2 is FQGNSA in the germline V gene. In DNA, the CDR3 is TGTGCCAGCAGCTTTGGGAGCAGTTACACAGATACGCAGTATTTT. Translation: CASSFGSSYTDTQYF.

This clone was found a few times. The V call is TRBV5-1, the J call TRBJ1-1, with D maybe TRBD1 (5 bases). CDR1 SGHRS and CDR2 YFSETQ come from the germline V gene. Between the trimmed V and J ends, which lost 4 bases and 0 bases, there was a span of 13 bases. This CDR3 comprises 15 residues. CDR3 bases: TGCGCCAGCAGCCCCTTGGGGCAGATGAACACTGAAGCTTTCTTT. It specifies CASSPLGQMNTEAFF.

This clone was detected only once. This chain connects TRBV4-1 to TRBJ1-2; 10 bases line up with TRBD1. V shed 2 bases and J 6 bases; nucleotides not matched to a gene: 9. CDR3 length equals 16 residues. CDR1 is MGHRA and CDR2 is YSYEKL in the germline V gene. The CDR3 loop reads CASSQPGQGVKDGYTF. CDR3 bases: TGCGCCAGCAGCCAACCCGGACAGGGGGTTAAGGATGGCTACACCTTC.

The table lists this clone with a few counts. This sequence joins TRBV5-1 and TRBJ1-2; TRBD1 matches at 10 bases. CDR1 SGHRS and CDR2 YFSETQ come from the germline V gene. CDR3 length: 15 residues. The ends lost 0 bases at V and 5 bases at J; junction bases unmatched: 4. CDR3 region: CASSLDGQGVYGYTF. In DNA, the CDR3 is TGCGCCAGCAGCTTGGACGGACAGGGGGTATATGGCTACACCTTC.

V is TRBV27 and J is TRBJ2-1, with a tentative D call TRBD2 (7 bases). V was clipped by 8 bases and J by 6 bases, with 11 bases between them. The CDR3 is made up of 12 amino acids. From germline, CDR1 is MNHEY and CDR2 SMNVEV (reference sequence). The CDR3 DNA reads TGTGCCAGCGCCGGGGGGCCCAATGAGCAGTTCTTC. Translation: CASAGGPNEQFF.

The J gene is TRBJ1-1, the V gene TRBV5-1; D is undetermined. V gave up 4 bases and J gave up 1 base, with 11 bases separating them. CDR1 and CDR2 (germline): SGHRS, YFSETQ. The CDR3 contains 14 residues. The CDR3 sequence: CASSINTANTEAFF. As DNA, the CDR3 is TGCGCCAGCAGCATCAATACAGCGAACACTGAAGCTTTCTTT.

The chain is built from TRBV7-2 and TRBJ2-3, with 10 bases fitting TRBD1. CDR3 size: 15 residues. Germline-derived CDR1 and CDR2 are SGHTA and FQGNSA. V lost 4 bases, J lost 3 bases, and 4 bases stayed unmatched. The CDR3 protein is CASSSGQGRTDTQYF. In nucleotides, the CDR3 is TGTGCCAGCAGCTCGGGACAGGGGAGAACAGATACGCAGTATTTT.

The CDR3 bases are TGTGCCAGCAGCCAGGACAGCTATTCCACTGAAGCTTTCTTT. Translation: CASSQDSYSTEAFF. The rearrangement uses TRBV6-5 and TRBJ1-1, with D perhaps TRBD1 (6 bases). Trimming took 6 bases from V and 4 from J, leaving 15 bases between them. CDR1 and CDR2 (germline): MNHEY, SVGAGI. The length of the CDR3 is 14 residues.

V gene TRBV30 combines with J gene TRBJ2-7, with D possibly matching TRBD1 (5 bases). The CDR3 runs 11 residues. The germline V gene encodes CDR1 GTSNPN and CDR2 SVGIG (reference sequence). The germline V and J ends were trimmed by 5 bases and 3 bases, with 8 bases remaining between them. The CDR3 region is CAWSGFYEQYF. For the CDR3, the DNA is TGTGCCTGGTCAGGGTTCTACGAGCAGTACTTC.

The chain recombines TRBV29-1 with TRBJ1-2; no definite D call. The CDR3 extends over 12 amino acids. The germline gives CDR1 SQVTM, CDR2 ANQGSEA. Trimming shortened V by 7 bases and J by 4 bases, and 13 bases separated the two germline ends. CDR3 DNA: TGCAGCGCTGAGCAGTTACCCTATGGCTACACCTTC. Its translation: CSAEQLPYGYTF.

V gene TRBV4-3 combines with J gene TRBJ2-2, with 7 bases fitting TRBD2. The CDR3 totals 14 residues. V shed 3 bases and J 5 bases; nucleotides not matched to a gene: 3. Germline V gene data show CDR1 as LGHNA and CDR2 as YSLEER. CDR3 sequence reads: CASSHAGVTGELFF. CDR3 DNA: TGCGCCAGCAGCCACGCGGGGGTTACCGGGGAGCTGTTTTTT.

The rearrangement links TRBV5-1 to TRBJ1-1; D call uncertain. Germline CDR1 reads SGHRS; CDR2 reads YFSETQ. V was trimmed by 5 bases and J by 1 base, leaving 15 bases between them. This CDR3 region has 15 residues. The CDR3, as DNA: TGCGCCAGCAGTACTGAGGGTGTAAAGAACACTGAAGCTTTCTTT. Encoded protein: CASSTEGVKNTEAFF.

The CDR3, as DNA: TGTGCCAGCAGTGAATCTGAGGGGGCTAATGAAAAACTGTTTTTT. Its protein is CASSESEGANEKLFF. The chain uses TRBV2 and TRBJ1-4; possibly TRBD1 for D (6 bases). Germline values: CDR1 SNHLY, CDR2 FYNNEI. Trimming left V 2 bases short and J 3 bases short, with 10 bases between. CDR3 length: 15 residues.

The chain carries TRBV30 and TRBJ1-2; TRBD1 might be the D (6 bases). The germline V and J ends were trimmed by 1 base and 5 bases, with 14 bases remaining between them. CDR1 GTSNPN and CDR2 SVGIG come from the germline V gene (reference sequence). This CDR3 is 14 amino acids long. The CDR3 loop is CAWSALRQGYGYTF. The DNA for the CDR3 is TGTGCCTGGAGTGCCCTTCGTCAGGGGTATGGCTACACCTTC. Drawing the rest from reference TRBV30 and TRBJ1-2, the complete variable domain is SQTIHQWPATLVQPVGSPLSLECTVEGTSNPNLYWYRQAAGRGLQLLFYSVGIGQISSEVPQNLSASRPQDRQFILSSKKLLLSDSGFYLCAWSALRQGYGYTFGSGTRLTVV.

This clone appeared once. The genes are TRBV15 and TRBJ2-5; maybe TRBD1 (5 bases). The CDR3 totals 13 residues. V lost 3 bases and J 0 bases, leaving 5 bases between the germline ends. Germline CDR1 and CDR2: LNHNV and YYDKDF (reference sequence). The CDR3 bases are TGTGCCACCAGCAGGGACAACCAAGAGACCCAGTACTTC. Its translation: CATSRDNQETQYF.

V and J are TRBV4-2 and TRBJ2-7; D is perhaps TRBD2 (6 bases). V was pared by 0 bases and J by 3 bases, with 12 bases between. The CDR3 totals 15 residues. The germline gives CDR1 LGHNA, CDR2 YNFKEQ. CDR3 residues: CASSQESSAGYEQYF. The DNA of the CDR3 is TGTGCCAGCAGCCAAGAGTCTAGCGCAGGCTACGAGCAGTACTTC.

The V gene is TRBV30, the J gene TRBJ1-2, with D unclear. Germline CDR1 and CDR2: GTSNPN and SVGIG (reference sequence). CDR3 size: 14 residues. The V and J ends lost 4 bases and 2 bases respectively, with 14 bases between them. The CDR3 region has the DNA TGTGCCTGGACCGGGTTGGGAGTGAACTATGGCTACACCTTC. Translating it yields CAWTGLGVNYGYTF.